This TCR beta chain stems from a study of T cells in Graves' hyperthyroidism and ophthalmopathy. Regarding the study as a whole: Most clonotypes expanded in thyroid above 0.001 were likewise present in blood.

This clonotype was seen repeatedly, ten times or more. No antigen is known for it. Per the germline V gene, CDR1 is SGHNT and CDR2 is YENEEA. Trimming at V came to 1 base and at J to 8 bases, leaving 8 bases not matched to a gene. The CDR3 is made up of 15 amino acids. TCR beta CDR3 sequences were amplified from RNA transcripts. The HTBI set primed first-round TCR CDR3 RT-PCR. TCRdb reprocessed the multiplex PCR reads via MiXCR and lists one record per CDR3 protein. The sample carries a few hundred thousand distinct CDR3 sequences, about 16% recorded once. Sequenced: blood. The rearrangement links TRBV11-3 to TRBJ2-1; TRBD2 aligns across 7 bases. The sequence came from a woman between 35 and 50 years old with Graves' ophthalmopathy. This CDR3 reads CASSLGGGMDDEQFF. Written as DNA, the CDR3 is TGTGCCAGCAGCTTAGGGGGGGGTATGGACGATGAGCAGTTCTTC.